The 22 T cell receptor beta chains given below trace back to one sample, sequenced in a study of CD8 T cells in Susac syndrome (dated by TCRdb to about 2019). Library generation was performed with the immunoSEQ multiplex PCR assay. RNA was extracted using the RNeasy kit, and roughly 0.45 to 1 microgram was reverse transcribed with random hexamers. In TCRdb, the public reads were trimmed at Q25 with fastp and aligned with MiXCR, with productive beta chains retained. One record per CDR3 amino acid sequence lists the most common genes and DNA. The sample includes roughly 150,000 distinct CDR3 sequences, with roughly 94% observed a single time. The ten largest clones represent roughly 0.2% of the sample. The material sequenced was CD8+ T cells from PBMCs. These receptors were taken from a human donor with multiple sclerosis.

This clonotype was seen only once. The chain is built from TRBV12-3 or TRBV12-4 and TRBJ1-2; 8 bases match TRBD1. Trimming at V came to 4 bases and at J to 4 bases, leaving 5 bases not matched to a gene. CDR3 length equals 14 residues. The CDR3: CASSSDRVAYGYTF. For the CDR3, the DNA is TGTGCCAGCAGTTCGGACAGGGTGGCCTATGGCTACACCTTC.

The chain carries TRBV20-1 and TRBJ2-7, with D possibly TRBD1 on 6 matching bases. The CDR3 sequence is 15 residues long. V was clipped by 6 bases and J by 0 bases, with 18 bases between them. The germline V gene encodes CDR1 DFQATT and CDR2 SNEGSKA (reference sequence). Here the CDR3 DNA reads TGCAGTGCCAGACCTGGGTCAGGGGTCTCCTACGAGCAGTACTTC. Translating gives CSARPGSGVSYEQYF.

J is TRBJ1-1 and V is TRBV30; D is unclear. Looked up from germline, CDR1 is GTSNPN and CDR2 is SVGIG (reference sequence). This CDR3 is 14 amino acids long. Between the trimmed V and J ends, which lost 2 bases and 2 bases, there was a span of 12 bases. In DNA, the CDR3 is TGTGCCTGGAGTTCGCTGGGAGAAAACACTGAAGCTTTCTTT. This gives the protein CAWSSLGENTEAFF.

The CDR3 coding sequence is TGTGCCAGCAGTCGCGATTTAGGCTACACCTTC. Its translation: CASSRDLGYTF. V is TRBV2 and J is TRBJ1-2; D is uncertain. V was cut by 5 bases and J by 8 bases, with 9 bases left in between. CDR3 length: 11 residues. CDR1 and CDR2 from the germline V gene are SNHLY and FYNNEI.

The V gene is TRBV11-2, the J gene TRBJ2-7; 7 bases match TRBD1. CDR3 length: 16 residues. Germline V gene sequence: CDR1 SGHAT, CDR2 FQNNGV. V shed 5 bases, J shed 0 bases, and the junction held 10 bases outside the gene matches. This CDR3 reads CASSPLPRDSSYEQYF. The DNA for the CDR3 is TGTGCCAGCAGCCCGTTGCCCAGGGACAGCTCCTACGAGCAGTACTTC.

CDR3 bases: TGTGCCAGCATCGGTGGAGAGGACTATGGCTACACCTTC. Translation: CASIGGEDYGYTF. The V gene is TRBV2, the J gene TRBJ1-2; the D is unclear. The V gene lost 7 bases and the J gene lost 3 bases, with 12 bases spanning the gap. This CDR3 spans 13 amino acids. CDR1 and CDR2 from the germline V gene are SNHLY and FYNNEI.

The V call is TRBV9, the J call TRBJ1-1, with TRBD1 as a possible D gene (6 bases). The germline V and J ends were trimmed by 5 bases and 4 bases, with 12 bases remaining between them. This CDR3 is 13 amino acids long. Germline values: CDR1 SGDLS, CDR2 YYNGEE. CDR3 sequence (DNA): TGTGCCAGCAGTGGGGGCTTAGGCACTGAAGCTTTCTTT. It codes for CASSGGLGTEAFF.

The count of this clonotype is one. The V call is TRBV29-1, the J call TRBJ1-5; no firm D call. This CDR3 has 16 residues. V shed 3 bases and J shed 0 bases, with 15 bases lying between them. Germline V CDR1 and CDR2: SQVTM, ANQGSEA. CDR3 amino acids: CSVDIRQLNSNQPQHF. The CDR3 bases are TGCAGCGTTGACATAAGGCAGCTAAATAGCAATCAGCCCCAGCATTTT.

The chain employs TRBV15 and TRBJ1-1; D might be TRBD1 (5 bases). Between the trimmed V and J ends, which lost 1 base and 4 bases, there was a span of 10 bases. Looked up from germline, CDR1 is LNHNV and CDR2 is YYDKDF (reference sequence). The CDR3 length is 14 residues. In DNA, the CDR3 is TGTGCCACCAGCAGAGCCCAGGGCGGCACTGAAGCTTTCTTT. This encodes CATSRAQGGTEAFF.

J is TRBJ1-1 and V is TRBV27, with 8 bases fitting TRBD1. Trimming took 2 bases from V and 0 from J; bases not matched to a gene: 2. The CDR3 is 15 residues long. CDR1 MNHEY and CDR2 SMNVEV come from the germline V gene (reference sequence). This CDR3 reads CASSLGRGLNTEAFF. The CDR3 nucleotides read TGTGCCAGCAGTTTAGGCAGGGGGCTGAACACTGAAGCTTTCTTT.

The genes are TRBV6-1 and TRBJ2-7, with D hard to call. The CDR3 covers 13 residues. V gave up 0 bases and J gave up 6 bases, with 9 bases separating them. CDR1 is MNHNS and CDR2 is SASEGT in the germline V gene. The CDR3, as DNA: TGTGCCAGCAGTGAAGCACGGAGTACCGAGCAGTACTTC. This codes for CASSEARSTEQYF.

The chain carries TRBV27 and TRBJ2-5; 9 bases are shared with TRBD1. Germline CDR1 and CDR2: MNHEY and SMNVEV (reference sequence). The V and J ends lost 0 bases and 3 bases, in that order; junction bases with no gene match: 11. There are 18 residues in the CDR3. Written as DNA, the CDR3 is TGTGCCAGCAGTTTATCCCGGACAGGGGCGGGGTTCGAAGAGACCCAGTACTTC. Its protein product is CASSLSRTGAGFEETQYF.

This chain connects TRBV20-1 to TRBJ2-7; 7 bases line up with TRBD2. The CDR3 runs to 15 residues. Germline V gene lookup returns CDR1 DFQATT and CDR2 SNEGSKA (reference sequence). The junction had 11 bases not matched to a gene; V was cut back by 6 bases and J by 0 bases. DNA of the CDR3: TGCAGTGCCACCCCGAGCGGGGTAAGCTCCTACGAGCAGTACTTC. It yields the protein CSATPSGVSSYEQYF.

The V call is TRBV12-3 or TRBV12-4, the J call TRBJ1-6; D call uncertain. Between the trimmed V and J ends, which lost 3 bases and 9 bases, there was a span of 6 bases. CDR3 size: 12 residues. The CDR3 region is CASSLGGSPLHF. CDR3 in DNA: TGTGCCAGCAGTTTGGGTGGTTCACCCCTCCACTTT.

CDR3 sequence: CAYSGGAPGANVLTF. The CDR3 region has the DNA TGTGCCTACTCCGGGGGGGCCCCTGGGGCCAACGTCCTGACTTTC. This chain uses TRBV30 with TRBJ2-6; 8 bases are shared with TRBD2. Germline CDR1 GTSNPN, CDR2 SVGIG (reference sequence). The CDR3 totals 15 residues. The trim removed 7 bases at V and 2 bases at J, leaving 7 bases unmatched.

The rearrangement uses TRBV12-3 or TRBV12-4 and TRBJ1-2; D is unclear. V was clipped by 1 base and J by 4 bases, with 7 bases between them. This CDR3 has 13 amino acids. The DNA for the CDR3 is TGTGCCAGCAGTTTAGGGACGTTCTATGGCTACACCTTC. Amino acid sequence: CASSLGTFYGYTF.

CDR3 sequence (DNA): TGTGCCAGCAGCGTCGCCGGGACGGGCACGATGGAAGATACGCAGTATTTT. The encoded protein is CASSVAGTGTMEDTQYF. The chain employs TRBV9 and TRBJ2-3; D could derive from TRBD1 or TRBD2 (5 bases each). The V gene's germline CDR1 is SGDLS and CDR2 YYNGEE. This CDR3 spans 17 amino acids. Between the trimmed V and J ends, which lost 2 bases and 5 bases, there was a span of 21 bases.

The chain carries TRBV7-9 and TRBJ2-3; 9 bases align to TRBD1. V was pared by 4 bases and J by 2 bases, with 10 bases of the junction left unmatched. In germline, CDR1 is SEHNR, CDR2 FQNEAQ (reference sequence). This CDR3 is 17 amino acids long. This chain's CDR3 is CASSSPRQGVSTDTQYF. The CDR3 DNA follows: TGTGCCAGCAGCTCCCCACGACAGGGGGTATCCACAGATACGCAGTATTTT.

The chain recombines TRBV5-4 with TRBJ2-2, with 8 bases fitting TRBD1. CDR1 and CDR2 from the germline V gene are SGHNT and YYREEE (reference sequence). Germline trimming cut 6 bases from V and 3 bases from J; bases unmatched to any gene: 7. This CDR3 region has 15 residues. CDR3 DNA sequence: TGTGCCAGCACCCCGGACAGGGTTTACACCGGGGAGCTGTTTTTT. This sequence encodes CASTPDRVYTGELFF.

The chain employs TRBV4-3 and TRBJ2-6; D gene ambiguous. Germline CDR1 LGHNA, CDR2 YSLEER. The germline V and J ends were trimmed by 0 bases and 1 base, with 4 bases remaining between them. This CDR3 region has 15 residues. The CDR3 reads CASSQDLSGANVLTF. The DNA of the CDR3 is TGCGCCAGCAGCCAAGATCTATCTGGGGCCAACGTCCTGACTTTC.

This clonotype was seen a single time. The chain combines TRBV12-3 or TRBV12-4 with TRBJ2-1, with 8 bases matching TRBD1. The V and J ends lost 7 bases and 3 bases, in that order; junction bases with no gene match: 5. The CDR3 runs to 14 residues. For the CDR3, the DNA is TGTGCCAGCACACCACAGGGGGTCTACAATGAGCAGTTCTTC. This translates into CASTPQGVYNEQFF.

The J gene is TRBJ2-4, the V gene TRBV7-8; tentative D call: TRBD1 (6 bases). The CDR3 length is 14 residues. CDR1 and CDR2 (germline): SGHVS, FQNEAQ. V was cut by 5 bases and J by 2 bases, with 10 bases left in between. DNA for the CDR3: TGTGCCAGCAGCCCCGACAGGTCCAAAAACATTCAGTACTTC. Translating it yields CASSPDRSKNIQYF. Full variable domain (outside the CDR3, taken from reference TRBV7-8 and TRBJ2-4): GAGVSQSPRYKVAKRGQDVALRCDPISGHVSLFWYQQALGQGPEFLTYFQNEAQLDKSGLPSDRFFAERPEGSVSTLKIQRTQQEDSAVYLCASSPDRSKNIQYFGAGTRLSVL.